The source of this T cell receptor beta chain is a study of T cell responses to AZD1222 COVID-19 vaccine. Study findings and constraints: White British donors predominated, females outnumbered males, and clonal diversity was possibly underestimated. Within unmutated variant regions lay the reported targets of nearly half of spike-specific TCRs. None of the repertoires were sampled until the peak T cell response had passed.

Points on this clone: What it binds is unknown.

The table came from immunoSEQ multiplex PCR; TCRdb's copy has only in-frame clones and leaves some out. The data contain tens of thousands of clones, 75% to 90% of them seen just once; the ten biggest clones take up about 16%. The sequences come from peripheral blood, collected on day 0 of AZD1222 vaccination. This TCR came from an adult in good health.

The CDR3 loop reads CASSWRDLTNEQFF. The CDR3 bases are TGCGCCAGCAGCTGGAGGGACTTGACCAATGAGCAGTTCTTC. The chain has TRBV5-1 and TRBJ2-1; weak D call: TRBD2 (6 bases). CDR1 and CDR2 (germline): SGHRS, YFSETQ. The CDR3 totals 14 residues. The V end lost 3 bases, the J end lost 6 bases, and 13 bases lay between the germline ends. The complete variable domain, with remaining parts taken from reference TRBV5-1 and TRBJ2-1, reads KAGVTQTPRYLIKTRGQQVTLSCSPISGHRSVSWYQQTPGQGLQFLFEYFSETQRNKGNFPGRFSGRQFSNSRSEMNVSTLELGDSALYLCASSWRDLTNEQFFGPGTRLTVL.